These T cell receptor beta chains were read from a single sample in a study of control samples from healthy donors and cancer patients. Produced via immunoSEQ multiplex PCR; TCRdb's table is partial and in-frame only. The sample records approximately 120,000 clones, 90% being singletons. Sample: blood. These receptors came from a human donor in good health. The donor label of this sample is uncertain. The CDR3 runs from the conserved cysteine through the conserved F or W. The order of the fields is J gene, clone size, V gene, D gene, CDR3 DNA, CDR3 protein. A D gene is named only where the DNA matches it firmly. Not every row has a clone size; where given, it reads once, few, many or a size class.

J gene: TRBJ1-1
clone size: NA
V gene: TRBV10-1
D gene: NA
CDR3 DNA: TGCGCCAGCAGTGAGCAGCAGAACACTGAAGCTTTCTTT
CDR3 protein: CASSEQQNTEAFF

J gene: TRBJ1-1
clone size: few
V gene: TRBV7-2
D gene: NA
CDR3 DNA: TGTGCCATCCCGGGACCGGGGTCTGAAGCTTTCTTT
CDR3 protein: CAIPGPGSEAFF

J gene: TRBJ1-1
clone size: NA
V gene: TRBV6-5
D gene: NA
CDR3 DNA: TGTGCCTCGAAATCGGGGGGGGTTGAGACTGAAGCTTTCTTT
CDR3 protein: CASKSGGVETEAFF

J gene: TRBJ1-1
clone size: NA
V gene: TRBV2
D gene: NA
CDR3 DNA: TGTGCCAGCAGTGAAGAGAGGCAGGCTTTCTTT
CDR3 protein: CASSEERQAFF

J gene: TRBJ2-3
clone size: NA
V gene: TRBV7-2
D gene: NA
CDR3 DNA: TGTGCCAGCAGCTACCGCGGACCCCTCATTGCGGCAGATACGCAGTATTTT
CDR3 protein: CASSYRGPLIAADTQYF

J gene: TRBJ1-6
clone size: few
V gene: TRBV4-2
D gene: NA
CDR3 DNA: TGTGCCAGCAGCCAAGCCGGAGATAATTCACCCCTCCACTTT
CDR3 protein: CASSQAGDNSPLHF

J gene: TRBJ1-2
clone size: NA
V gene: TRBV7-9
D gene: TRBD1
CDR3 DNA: TGTGCCAGCAGCGCGACGACAGGGTTGGGTGGCTACACCTTC
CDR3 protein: CASSATTGLGGYTF

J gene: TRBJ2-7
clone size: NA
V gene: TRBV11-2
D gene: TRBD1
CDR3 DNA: TGTGCCAGCAGCTTGGGGACAGGGGATCGGGAGCAGTACTTC
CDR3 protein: CASSLGTGDREQYF

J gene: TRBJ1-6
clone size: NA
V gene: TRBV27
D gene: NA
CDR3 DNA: TGTGCCAGCAGTTCCCTGGGGAATTCACCCCTCCACTTT
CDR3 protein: CASSSLGNSPLHF

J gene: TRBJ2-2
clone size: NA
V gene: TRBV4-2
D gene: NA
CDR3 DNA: TGTGCCAGCAGCCCTAGTGGGGGGAGAGACACCGGGGAGCTGTTTTTT
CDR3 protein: CASSPSGGRDTGELFF

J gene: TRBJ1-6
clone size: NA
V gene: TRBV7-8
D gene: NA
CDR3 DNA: TGTGCCAGCAGCTTAGAAGGCAGGGGAGGTTCACCCCTCCACTTT
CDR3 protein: CASSLEGRGGSPLHF

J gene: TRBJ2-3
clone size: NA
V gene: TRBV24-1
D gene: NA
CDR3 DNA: TGTGCCACCAGTGACCCCGAGAGGGTAAGAACAGATACGCAGTATTTT
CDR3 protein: CATSDPERVRTDTQYF

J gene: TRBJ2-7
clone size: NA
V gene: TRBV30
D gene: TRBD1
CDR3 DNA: TGTGCCTGGAGTTGGCGCGACAGGGGTGGCGAGCAGTACTTC
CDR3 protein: CAWSWRDRGGEQYF

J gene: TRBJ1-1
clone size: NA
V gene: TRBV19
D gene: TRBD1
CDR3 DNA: TGTGCCAGTAGTATACTTCGGTTGCGGGGGGGACAGATTGAAGCTTTCTTT
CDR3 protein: CASSILRLRGGQIEAFF

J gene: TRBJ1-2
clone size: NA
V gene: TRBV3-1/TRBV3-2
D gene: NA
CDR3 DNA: TGTGCCAGCAGCCAAGGAACACCGAGGGTAGGCTACACCTTC
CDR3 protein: CASSQGTPRVGYTF

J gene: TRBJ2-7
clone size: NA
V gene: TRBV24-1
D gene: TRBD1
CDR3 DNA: TGTGCCACGATGGAGGGACAGGGAAACGAGCAGTACTTC
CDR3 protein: CATMEGQGNEQYF

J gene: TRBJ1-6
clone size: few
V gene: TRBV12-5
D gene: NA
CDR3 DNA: TGTGCTAGTGGTTTGGGGATTTTGACACCCCTCCACTTT
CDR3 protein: CASGLGILTPLHF

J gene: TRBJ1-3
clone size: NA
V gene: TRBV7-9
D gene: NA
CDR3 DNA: TGTGCCAGCAGCGACGCAGGAAACACCATATATTTT
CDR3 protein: CASSDAGNTIYF

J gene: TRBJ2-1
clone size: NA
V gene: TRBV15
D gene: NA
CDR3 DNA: TGTGCCACCAGCAGAGCTACAGCTTCATCGAACAAAGAGCAGTTCTTC
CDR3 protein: CATSRATASSNKEQFF

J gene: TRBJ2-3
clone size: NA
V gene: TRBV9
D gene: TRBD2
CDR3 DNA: TGTGCCAGCAGCGGATGGACTAGCGGGGGGGCGGGACCTGATACGCAGTATTTT
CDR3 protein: CASSGWTSGGAGPDTQYF

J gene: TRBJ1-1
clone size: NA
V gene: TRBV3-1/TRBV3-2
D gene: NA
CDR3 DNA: TGTGCCAGCAGCCAGTATAACACTGAAGCTTTCTTT
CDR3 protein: CASSQYNTEAFF

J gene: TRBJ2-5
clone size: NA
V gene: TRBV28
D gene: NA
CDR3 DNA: TGTGCCAGCAGCCGGGGACCGCTAGGGAAAGAGACCCAGTACTTC
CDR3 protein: CASSRGPLGKETQYF

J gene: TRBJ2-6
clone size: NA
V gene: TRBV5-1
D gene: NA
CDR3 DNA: TGCGCCAGCAGCTTCGAGGAGACACTTAACTCTGGGGCCAACGTCCTGACTTTC
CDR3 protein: CASSFEETLNSGANVLTF

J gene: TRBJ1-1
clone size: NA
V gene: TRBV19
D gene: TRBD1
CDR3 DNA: TGTGCCAGTAGTACGACAGGGGGCGGTGAAGCTTTCTTT
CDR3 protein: CASSTTGGGEAFF

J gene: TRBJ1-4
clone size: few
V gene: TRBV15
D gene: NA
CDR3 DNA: TGTGCCACCAGCAGACAAACAACTAATGAAAAACTGTTTTTT
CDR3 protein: CATSRQTTNEKLFF

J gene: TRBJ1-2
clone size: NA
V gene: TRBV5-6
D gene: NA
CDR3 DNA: TGTGCCAGCAGCCTTCGGGACGGACTACCCTATGGCTACACCTTC
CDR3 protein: CASSLRDGLPYGYTF

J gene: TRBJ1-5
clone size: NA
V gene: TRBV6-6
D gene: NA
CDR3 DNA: TGTGCCAGCAGTTACGGCGGGACGGATCAGCCCCAGCATTTT
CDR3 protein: CASSYGGTDQPQHF

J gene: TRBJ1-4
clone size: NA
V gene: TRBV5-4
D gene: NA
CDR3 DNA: TGTGCCAGCAGCTTGGAGGGTGGTAACGAAAAACTGTTTTTT
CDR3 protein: CASSLEGGNEKLFF

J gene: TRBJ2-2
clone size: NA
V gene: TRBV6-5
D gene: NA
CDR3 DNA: TGTGCCAGCACGCCGGGGGGCCGGGGCACCGGGGAGCTGTTTTTT
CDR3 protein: CASTPGGRGTGELFF

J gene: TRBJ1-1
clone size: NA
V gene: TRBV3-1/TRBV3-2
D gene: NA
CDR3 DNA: TGTGCCAGCACAGGAGACGGGAACACTGAAGCTTTCTTT
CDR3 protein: CASTGDGNTEAFF

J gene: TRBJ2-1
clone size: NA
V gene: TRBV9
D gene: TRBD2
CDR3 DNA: TGTGCCAGCAGCCCCTCTGGCGGGGGGCCTGTTGAGCAGTTCTTC
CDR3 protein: CASSPSGGGPVEQFF

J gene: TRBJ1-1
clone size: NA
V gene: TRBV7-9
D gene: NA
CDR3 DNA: TGTGCCAGCAGCTGGGCGGGTGGGAGCACTGAAGCTTTCTTT
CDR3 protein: CASSWAGGSTEAFF

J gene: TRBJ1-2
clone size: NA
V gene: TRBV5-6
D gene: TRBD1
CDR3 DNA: TGTGCCAGCAGCGTCTGGACAGGGGTCTATGGCTACACCTTC
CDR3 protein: CASSVWTGVYGYTF

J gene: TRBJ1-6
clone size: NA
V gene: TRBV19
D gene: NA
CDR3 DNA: TGTGCCAGTACCGACAGCGTTAATTCACCCCTCCACTTT
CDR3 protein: CASTDSVNSPLHF

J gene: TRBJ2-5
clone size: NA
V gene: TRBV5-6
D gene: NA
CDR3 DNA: TGTGCCAGCACCTATAACAGGGAAGAGACCCAGTACTTC
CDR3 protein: CASTYNREETQYF

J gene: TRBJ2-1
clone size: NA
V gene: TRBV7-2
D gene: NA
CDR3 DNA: TGTGCCAGCAGCTTATCAGGGCAGTGGGATGAGCAGTTCTTC
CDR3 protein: CASSLSGQWDEQFF

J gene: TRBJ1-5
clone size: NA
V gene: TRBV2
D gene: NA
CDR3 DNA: TGTGCCAGCAGTGGAAGGGGCAATCAGCCCCAGCATTTT
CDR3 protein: CASSGRGNQPQHF

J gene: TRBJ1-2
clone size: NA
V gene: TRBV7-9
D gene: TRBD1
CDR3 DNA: TGTGCCAGCAGCCAGGGGGCGAGAGGCTACACCTTC
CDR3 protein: CASSQGARGYTF

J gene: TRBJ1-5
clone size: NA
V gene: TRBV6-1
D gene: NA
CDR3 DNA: TGTGCCAGCAGTGAAATACATCAGCCCCAGCATTTT
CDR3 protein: CASSEIHQPQHF

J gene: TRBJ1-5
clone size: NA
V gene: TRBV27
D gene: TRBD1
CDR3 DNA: TGTGCCAGCAGTCTCACAGGGGGTCAGCCCCAGCATTTT
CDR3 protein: CASSLTGGQPQHF

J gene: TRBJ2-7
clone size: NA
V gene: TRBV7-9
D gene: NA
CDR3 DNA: TGTGCCAGCATGGGACAAAGCACCTACGAGCAGTACTTC
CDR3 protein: CASMGQSTYEQYF

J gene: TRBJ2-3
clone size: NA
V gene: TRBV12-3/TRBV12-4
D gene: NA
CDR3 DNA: TGTGCCAGCGCTACCACAGATACGCAGTATTTT
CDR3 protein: CASATTDTQYF

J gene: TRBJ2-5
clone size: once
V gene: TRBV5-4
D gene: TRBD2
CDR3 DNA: TGTGCCAGCAGCTTATTCTCGCTAGCGGGTGGTGAGACCCAGTACTTC
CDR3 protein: CASSLFSLAGGETQYF

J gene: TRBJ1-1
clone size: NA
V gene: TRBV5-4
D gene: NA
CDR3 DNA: TGTGCCAGCAGCTTGGCGTTGGGACTTACAGGGAACACTGAAGCTTTCTTT
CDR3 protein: CASSLALGLTGNTEAFF

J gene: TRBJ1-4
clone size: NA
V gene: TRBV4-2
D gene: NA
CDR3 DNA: TGTGCCAGCAGCCAAGTCATTGTCAGGGGAGATGAAAAACTGTTTTTT
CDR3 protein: CASSQVIVRGDEKLFF

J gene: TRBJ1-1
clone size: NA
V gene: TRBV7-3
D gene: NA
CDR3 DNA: TGTGCCAGCAGCGGGGGGATGAACACTGAAGCTTTCTTT
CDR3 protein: CASSGGMNTEAFF

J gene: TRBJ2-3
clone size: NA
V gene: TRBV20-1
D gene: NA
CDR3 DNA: TGCAGTGCCGTCCCCCGGAATACGCAGTATTTT
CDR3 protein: CSAVPRNTQYF